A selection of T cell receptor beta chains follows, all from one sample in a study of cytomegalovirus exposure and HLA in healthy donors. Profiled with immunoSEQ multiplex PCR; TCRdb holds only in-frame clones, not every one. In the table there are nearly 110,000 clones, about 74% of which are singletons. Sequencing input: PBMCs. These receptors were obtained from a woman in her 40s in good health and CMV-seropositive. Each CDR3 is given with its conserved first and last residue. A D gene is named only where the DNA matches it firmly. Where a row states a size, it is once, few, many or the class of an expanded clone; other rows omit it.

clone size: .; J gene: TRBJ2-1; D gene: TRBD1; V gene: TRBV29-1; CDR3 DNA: TGCAGCGTTGATGGGACAGCTGCTAATACAAATGAGCAGTTCTTC; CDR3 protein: CSVDGTAANTNEQFF
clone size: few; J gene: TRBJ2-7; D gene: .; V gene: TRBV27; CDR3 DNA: TGTGCCAGCAGTTTCTCCGGGAAGTACGAGCAGTACTTC; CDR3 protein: CASSFSGKYEQYF
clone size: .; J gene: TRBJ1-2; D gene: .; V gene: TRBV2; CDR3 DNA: TGTGCCAGCAGTGGAGATGGGGGAGGCTATGGCTACACCTTC; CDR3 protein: CASSGDGGGYGYTF
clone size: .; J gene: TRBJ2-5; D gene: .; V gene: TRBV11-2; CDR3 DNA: TGTGCCAGCAGCTTAGATATAGCTAGTTTCCAAGAGACCCAGTACTTC; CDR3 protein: CASSLDIASFQETQYF
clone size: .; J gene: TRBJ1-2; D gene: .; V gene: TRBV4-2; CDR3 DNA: TGTGCCAGCAGCCAAAACCAAGCCGAGGAGGCTTATGGCTACACCTTC; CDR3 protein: CASSQNQAEEAYGYTF
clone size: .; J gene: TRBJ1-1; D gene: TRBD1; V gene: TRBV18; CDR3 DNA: TGTGCCAGCTCACAACAAGGGACAGGGAGGACTGAAGCTTTCTTT; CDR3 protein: CASSQQGTGRTEAFF
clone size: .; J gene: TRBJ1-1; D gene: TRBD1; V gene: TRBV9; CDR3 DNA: TGTGCCAGCAGCGTAAGTCCGGACGTGGGGACAGGGCCTGAAGCTTTCTTT; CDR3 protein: CASSVSPDVGTGPEAFF
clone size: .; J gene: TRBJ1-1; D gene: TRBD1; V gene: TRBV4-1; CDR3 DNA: TGCGCCAGCAGCCAAACGATAGGGGGCGAAGCTTTCTTT; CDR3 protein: CASSQTIGGEAFF
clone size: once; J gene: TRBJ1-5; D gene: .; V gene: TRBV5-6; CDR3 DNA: TGTGCCAGCAGCTCTAGTCCCGGCGGGAATCAGCCCCAGCATTTT; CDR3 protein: CASSSSPGGNQPQHF
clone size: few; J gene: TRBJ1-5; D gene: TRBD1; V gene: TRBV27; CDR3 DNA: TGTGCCAGCAGTTTAGATACAGGGGGCCGGCAGCCCCAGCATTTT; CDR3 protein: CASSLDTGGRQPQHF
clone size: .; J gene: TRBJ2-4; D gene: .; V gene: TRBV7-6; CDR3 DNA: TGTGCCAGCAGCTTAGGGGGCCAGGGAGCCAAAAACATTCAGTACTTC; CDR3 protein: CASSLGGQGAKNIQYF
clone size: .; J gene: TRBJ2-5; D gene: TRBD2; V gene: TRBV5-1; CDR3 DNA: TGCGCCAGCAGCTTAAGCGGGGGCCCCGGCCAAGAGACCCAGTACTTC; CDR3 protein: CASSLSGGPGQETQYF
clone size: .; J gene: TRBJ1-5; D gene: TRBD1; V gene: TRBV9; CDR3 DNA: TGTGCCAGCAGCCCAGGACAGGGGCCAGCTCAGCCCCAGCATTTT; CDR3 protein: CASSPGQGPAQPQHF
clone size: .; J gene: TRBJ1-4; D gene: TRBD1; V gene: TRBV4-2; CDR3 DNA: TGTGCCAGCGCCCCGGGGGACAGGGATGAAAAACTGTTTTTT; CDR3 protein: CASAPGDRDEKLFF
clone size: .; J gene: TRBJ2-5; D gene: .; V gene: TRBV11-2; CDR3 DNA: TGTGCCAGCACCCCTCAAGGTAGGGGGAACCAAGAGACCCAGTACTTC; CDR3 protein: CASTPQGRGNQETQYF
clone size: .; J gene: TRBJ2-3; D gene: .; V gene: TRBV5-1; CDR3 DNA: TGCGCCAGCAGCTTGGACAGGCCGAGCACAGATACGCAGTATTTT; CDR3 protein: CASSLDRPSTDTQYF
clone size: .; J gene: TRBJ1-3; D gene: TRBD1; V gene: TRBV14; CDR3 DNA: TGTGCCAGCAGCCAAGATCCAGGGGGTTTCTCTGGAAACACCATATATTTT; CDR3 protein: CASSQDPGGFSGNTIYF
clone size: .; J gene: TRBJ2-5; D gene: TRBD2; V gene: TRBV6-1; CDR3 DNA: TGTGCCAGCAGGAGCGGGGGGGCCGGGGAGACCCAGTACTTC; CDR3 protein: CASRSGGAGETQYF
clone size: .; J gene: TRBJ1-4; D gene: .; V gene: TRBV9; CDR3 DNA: TGTGCCAGCAGCGTAGAAACGGGGGAAATGGGTGAAAAACTGTTTTTT; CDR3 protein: CASSVETGEMGEKLFF
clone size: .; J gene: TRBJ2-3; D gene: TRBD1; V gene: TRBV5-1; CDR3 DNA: TGCGCCAGCAGCTTTGAGGGACAGGGAGGCGCAGATACGCAGTATTTT; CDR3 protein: CASSFEGQGGADTQYF
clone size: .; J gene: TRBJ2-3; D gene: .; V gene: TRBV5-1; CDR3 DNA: TGCGCCAGCAGCTTGGCGGCTAGCGCGATCACAGATACGCAGTATTTT; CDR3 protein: CASSLAASAITDTQYF
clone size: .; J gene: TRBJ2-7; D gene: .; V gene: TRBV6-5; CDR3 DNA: TGTGCCAGCAGTTACTCGTCGGCGGATACCTACGAGCAGTACTTC; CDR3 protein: CASSYSSADTYEQYF
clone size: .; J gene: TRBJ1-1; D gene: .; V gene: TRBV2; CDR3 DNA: TGTGCCAGCAGTGAACTGGGGGTAGCGGTGAACACTGAAGCTTTCTTT; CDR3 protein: CASSELGVAVNTEAFF
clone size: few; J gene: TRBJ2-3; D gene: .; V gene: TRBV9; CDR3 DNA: TGTGCCAGCAGCCGACCGAGGCTAGCGCGGACGTCAAGCACAGATACGCAGTATTTT; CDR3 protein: CASSRPRLARTSSTDTQYF
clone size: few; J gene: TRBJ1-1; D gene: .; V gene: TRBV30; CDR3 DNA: TGTGCCTGGAGTGGGAGAACAGCCAACCCTGGAGGAGCTTTCTTT; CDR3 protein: CAWSGRTANPGGAFF
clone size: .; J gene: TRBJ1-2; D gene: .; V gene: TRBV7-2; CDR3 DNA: TGTGCCAGCAGCTTAGTGGGGACTGACACCATCGATGGCTACACCTTC; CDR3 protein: CASSLVGTDTIDGYTF
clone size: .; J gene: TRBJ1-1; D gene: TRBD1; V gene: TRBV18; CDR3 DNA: TGTGCCAGCTCACCACGGGGACAGGGTGCTATTGAAGCTTTCTTT; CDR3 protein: CASSPRGQGAIEAFF
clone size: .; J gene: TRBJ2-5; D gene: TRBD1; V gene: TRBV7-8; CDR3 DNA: TGTGCCAGCAGTCCTACAGGGGTTGGGGAGACCCAGTACTTC; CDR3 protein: CASSPTGVGETQYF
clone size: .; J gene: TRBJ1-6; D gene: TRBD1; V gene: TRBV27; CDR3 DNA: TGTGCCAGCAGTCTGGACAGGGTAGGCTCACCCCTCCACTTT; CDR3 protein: CASSLDRVGSPLHF
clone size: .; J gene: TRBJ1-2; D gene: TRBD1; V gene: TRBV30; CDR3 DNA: TGTGCCTGGATAGATGGGCAGGGGGCGGTTGGCTACACCTTC; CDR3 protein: CAWIDGQGAVGYTF
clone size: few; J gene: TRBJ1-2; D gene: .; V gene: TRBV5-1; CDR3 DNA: TGCGCCAGCAGCTTGGTTTTAGGGGGGGCCCCAAACTATGGCTACACCTTC; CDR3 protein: CASSLVLGGAPNYGYTF
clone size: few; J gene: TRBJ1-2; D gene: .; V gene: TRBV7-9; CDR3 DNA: TGTGCCAGCAGCTTAGGGCAGAACTATGGCTACACCTTC; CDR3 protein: CASSLGQNYGYTF
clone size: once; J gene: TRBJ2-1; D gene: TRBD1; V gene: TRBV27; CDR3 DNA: TGTGCCACCTCGGACAGGGTCAACAGCAATGAGCAGTTCTTC; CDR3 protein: CATSDRVNSNEQFF
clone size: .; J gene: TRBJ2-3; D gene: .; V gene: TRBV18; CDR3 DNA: TGTGCCAGCTCAAGAAGCGAGGAAGATACGCAGTATTTT; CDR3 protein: CASSRSEEDTQYF